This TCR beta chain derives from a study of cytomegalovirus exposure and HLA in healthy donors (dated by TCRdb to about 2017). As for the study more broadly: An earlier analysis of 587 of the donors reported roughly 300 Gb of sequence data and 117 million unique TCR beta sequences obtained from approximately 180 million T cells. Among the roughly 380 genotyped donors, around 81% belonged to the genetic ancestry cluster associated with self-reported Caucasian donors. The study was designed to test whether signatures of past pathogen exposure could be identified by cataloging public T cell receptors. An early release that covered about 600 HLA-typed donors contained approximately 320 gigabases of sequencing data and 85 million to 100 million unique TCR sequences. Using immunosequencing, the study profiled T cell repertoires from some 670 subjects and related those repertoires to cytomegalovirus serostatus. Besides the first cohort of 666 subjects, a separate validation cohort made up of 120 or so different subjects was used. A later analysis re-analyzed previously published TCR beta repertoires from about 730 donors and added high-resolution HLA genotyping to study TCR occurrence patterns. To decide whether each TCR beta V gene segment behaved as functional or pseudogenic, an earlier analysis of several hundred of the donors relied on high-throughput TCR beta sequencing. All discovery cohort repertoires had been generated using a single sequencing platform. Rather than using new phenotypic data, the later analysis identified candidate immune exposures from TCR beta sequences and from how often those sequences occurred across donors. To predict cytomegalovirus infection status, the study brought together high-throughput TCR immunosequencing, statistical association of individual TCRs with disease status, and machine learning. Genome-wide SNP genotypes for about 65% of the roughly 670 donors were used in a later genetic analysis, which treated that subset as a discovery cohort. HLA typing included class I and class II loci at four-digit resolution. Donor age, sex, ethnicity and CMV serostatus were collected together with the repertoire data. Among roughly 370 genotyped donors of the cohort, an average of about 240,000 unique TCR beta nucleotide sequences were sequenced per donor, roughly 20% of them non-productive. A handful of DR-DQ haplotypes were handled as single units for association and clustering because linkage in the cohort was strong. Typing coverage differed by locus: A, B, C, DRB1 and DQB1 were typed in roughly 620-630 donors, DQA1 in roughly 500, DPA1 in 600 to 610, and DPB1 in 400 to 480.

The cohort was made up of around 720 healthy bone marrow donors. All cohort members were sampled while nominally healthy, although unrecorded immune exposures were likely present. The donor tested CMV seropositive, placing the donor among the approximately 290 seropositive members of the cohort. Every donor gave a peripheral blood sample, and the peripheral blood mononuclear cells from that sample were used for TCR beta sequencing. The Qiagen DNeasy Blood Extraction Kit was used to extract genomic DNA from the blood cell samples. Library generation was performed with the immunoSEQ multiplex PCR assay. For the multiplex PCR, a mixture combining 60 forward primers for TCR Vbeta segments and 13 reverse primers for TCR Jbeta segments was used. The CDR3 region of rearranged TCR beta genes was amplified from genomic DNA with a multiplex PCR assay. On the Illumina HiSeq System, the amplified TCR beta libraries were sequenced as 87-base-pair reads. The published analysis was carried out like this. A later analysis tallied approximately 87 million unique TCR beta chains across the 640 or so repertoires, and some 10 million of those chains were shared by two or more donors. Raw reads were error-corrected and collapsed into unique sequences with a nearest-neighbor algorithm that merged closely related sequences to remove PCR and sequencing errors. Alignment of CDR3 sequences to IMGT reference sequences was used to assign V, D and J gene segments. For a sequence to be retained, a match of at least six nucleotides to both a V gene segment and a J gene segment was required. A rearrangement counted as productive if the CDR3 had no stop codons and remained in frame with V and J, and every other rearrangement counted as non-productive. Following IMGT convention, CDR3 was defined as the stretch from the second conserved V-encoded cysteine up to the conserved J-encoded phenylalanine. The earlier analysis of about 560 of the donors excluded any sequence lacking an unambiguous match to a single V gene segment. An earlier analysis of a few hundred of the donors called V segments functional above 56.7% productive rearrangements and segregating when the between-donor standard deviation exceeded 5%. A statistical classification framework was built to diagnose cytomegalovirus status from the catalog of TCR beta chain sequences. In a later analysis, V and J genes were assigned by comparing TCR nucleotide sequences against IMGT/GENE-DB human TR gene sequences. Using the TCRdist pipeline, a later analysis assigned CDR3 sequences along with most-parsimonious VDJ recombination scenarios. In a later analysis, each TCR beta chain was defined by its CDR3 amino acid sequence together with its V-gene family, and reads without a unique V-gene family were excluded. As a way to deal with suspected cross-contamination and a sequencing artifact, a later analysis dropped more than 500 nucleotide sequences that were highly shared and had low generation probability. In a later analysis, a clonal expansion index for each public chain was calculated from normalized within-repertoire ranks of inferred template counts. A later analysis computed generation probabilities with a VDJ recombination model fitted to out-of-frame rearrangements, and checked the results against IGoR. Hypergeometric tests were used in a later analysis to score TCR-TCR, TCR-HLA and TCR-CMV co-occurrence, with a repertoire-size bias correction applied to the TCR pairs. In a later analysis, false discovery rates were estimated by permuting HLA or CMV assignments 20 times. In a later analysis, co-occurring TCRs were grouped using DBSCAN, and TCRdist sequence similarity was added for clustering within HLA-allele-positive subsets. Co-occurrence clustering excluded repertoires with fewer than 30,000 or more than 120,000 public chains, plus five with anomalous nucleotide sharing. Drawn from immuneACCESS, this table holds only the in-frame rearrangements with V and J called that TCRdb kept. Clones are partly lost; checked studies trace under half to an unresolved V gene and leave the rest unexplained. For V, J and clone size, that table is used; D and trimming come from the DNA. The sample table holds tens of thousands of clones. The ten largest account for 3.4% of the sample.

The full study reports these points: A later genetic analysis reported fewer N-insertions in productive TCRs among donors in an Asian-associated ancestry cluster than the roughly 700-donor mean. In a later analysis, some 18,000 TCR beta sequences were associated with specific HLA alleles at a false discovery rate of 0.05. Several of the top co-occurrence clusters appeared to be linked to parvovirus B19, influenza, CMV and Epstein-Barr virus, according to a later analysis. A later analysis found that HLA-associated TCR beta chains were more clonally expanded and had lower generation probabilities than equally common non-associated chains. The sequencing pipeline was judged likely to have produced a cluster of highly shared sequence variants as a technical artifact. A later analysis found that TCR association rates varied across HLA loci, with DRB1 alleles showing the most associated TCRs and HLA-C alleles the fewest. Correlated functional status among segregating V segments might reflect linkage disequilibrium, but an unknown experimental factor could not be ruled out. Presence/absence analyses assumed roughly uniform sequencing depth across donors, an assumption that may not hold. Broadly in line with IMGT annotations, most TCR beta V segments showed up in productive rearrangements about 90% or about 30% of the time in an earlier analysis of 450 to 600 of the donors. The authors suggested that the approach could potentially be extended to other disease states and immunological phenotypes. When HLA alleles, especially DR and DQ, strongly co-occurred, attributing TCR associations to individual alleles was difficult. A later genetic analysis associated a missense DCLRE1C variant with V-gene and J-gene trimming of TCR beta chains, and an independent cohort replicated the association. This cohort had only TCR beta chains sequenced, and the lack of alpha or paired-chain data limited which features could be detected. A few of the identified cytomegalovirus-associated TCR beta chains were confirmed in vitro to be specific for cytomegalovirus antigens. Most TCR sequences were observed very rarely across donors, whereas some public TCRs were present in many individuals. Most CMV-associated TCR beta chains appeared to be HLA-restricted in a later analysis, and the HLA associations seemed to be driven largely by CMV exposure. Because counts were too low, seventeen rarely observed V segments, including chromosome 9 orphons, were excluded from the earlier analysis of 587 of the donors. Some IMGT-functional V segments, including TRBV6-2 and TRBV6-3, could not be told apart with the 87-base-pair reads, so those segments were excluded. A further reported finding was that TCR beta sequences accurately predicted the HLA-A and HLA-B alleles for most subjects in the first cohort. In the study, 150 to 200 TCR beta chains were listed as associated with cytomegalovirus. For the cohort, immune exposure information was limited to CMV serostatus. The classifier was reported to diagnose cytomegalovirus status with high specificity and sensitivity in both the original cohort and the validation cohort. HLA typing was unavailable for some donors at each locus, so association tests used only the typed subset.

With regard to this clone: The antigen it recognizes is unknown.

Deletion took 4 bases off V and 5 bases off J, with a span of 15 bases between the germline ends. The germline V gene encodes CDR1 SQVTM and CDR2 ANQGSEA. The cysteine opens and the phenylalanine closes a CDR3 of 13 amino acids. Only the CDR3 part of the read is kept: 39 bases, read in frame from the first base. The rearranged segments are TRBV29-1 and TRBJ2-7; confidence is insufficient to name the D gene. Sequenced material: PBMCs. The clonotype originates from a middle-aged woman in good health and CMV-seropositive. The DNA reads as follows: TGCAGCGTTGTTCAAGCTCCATTGAACGAGCAGTACTTC. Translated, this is CSVVQAPLNEQYF.